The T cell receptor (beta chain) under discussion was sequenced for a study of OX40 agonist ivuxolimab in advanced cancers. Across the study: Cohort: 82.7% men, mean age roughly 60, aged about 20 to 79. The study, taken as a whole, reports: The authors also found low normalized T-cell clonal expansion in some nonresponders.

Turning to this clone: The antigen remains unidentified.

The CDR3 totals 14 residues. The germline V gene has CDR1 SNHLY and CDR2 FYNNEI. The trim removed 7 bases at V and 3 bases at J, leaving 5 bases unmatched. TCRdb's table, derived via immunoSEQ multiplex PCR, lists solely in-frame clones and lacks some. The sample has more than 80,000 clones; roughly 90% are singletons. The rearrangement uses TRBV2 and TRBJ2-7; TRBD1 agrees at 11 bases. This clonotype was sampled from an adult with an advanced solid tumor such as melanoma, head and neck, liver or kidney cancer. Source: CD4+ or CD8+ T cells sorted from blood, taken in a trial of the OX40 agonist ivuxolimab. CDR3: CASTKGTGGYEQYF. The CDR3 DNA follows: TGTGCCAGCACAAAAGGGACAGGGGGCTACGAGCAGTACTTC.